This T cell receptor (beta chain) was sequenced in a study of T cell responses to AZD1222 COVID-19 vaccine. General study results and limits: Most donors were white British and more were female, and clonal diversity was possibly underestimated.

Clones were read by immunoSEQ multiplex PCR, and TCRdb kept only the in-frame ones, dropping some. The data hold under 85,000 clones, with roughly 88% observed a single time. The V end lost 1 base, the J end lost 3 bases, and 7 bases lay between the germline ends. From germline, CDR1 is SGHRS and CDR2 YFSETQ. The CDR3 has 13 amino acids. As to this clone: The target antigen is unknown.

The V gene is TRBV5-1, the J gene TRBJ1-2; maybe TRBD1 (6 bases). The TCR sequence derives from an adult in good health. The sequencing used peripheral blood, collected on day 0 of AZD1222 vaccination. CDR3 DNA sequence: TGCGCCAGCAGCTTGCCAGGGGACTATGGCTACACCTTC. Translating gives CASSLPGDYGYTF.